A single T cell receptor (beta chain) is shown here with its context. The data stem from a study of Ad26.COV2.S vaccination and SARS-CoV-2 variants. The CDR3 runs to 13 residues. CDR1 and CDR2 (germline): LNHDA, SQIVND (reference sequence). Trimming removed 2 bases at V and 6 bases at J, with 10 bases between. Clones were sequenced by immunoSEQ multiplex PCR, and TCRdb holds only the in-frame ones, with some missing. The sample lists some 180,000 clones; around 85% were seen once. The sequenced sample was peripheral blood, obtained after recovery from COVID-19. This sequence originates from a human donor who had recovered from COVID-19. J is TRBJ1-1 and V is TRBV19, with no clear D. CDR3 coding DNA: TGTGCCAGTAGTATATCTATGGCTTCTGAAGCTTTCTTT. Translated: CASSISMASEAFF. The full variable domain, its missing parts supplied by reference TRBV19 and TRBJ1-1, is DGGITQSPKYLFRKEGQNVTLSCEQNLNHDAMYWYRQDPGQGLRLIYYSQIVNDFQKGDIAEGYSVSREKKESFPLTVTSAQKNPTAFYLCASSISMASEAFFGQGTRLTVV.